This TCR beta chain came from a study of patients and donors after allogeneic stem cell transplantation. The germline V gene encodes CDR1 MNHEY and CDR2 SVGEGT. The length of the CDR3 is 15 residues. Trimming pared 6 bases from V and 3 bases from J, leaving 18 bases between. One entry per CDR3 protein, called by TCRdb with MiXCR from the RT-PCR reads. Seen here are about a million distinct CDR3 sequences, more than 15% observed once, and the top ten hold 5.5% to 6.5%. This chain uses TRBV6-2 or TRBV6-3 with TRBJ2-7; maybe TRBD1 (6 bases). Sequencing was carried out using blood, either unsorted or a sorted T cell fraction (not recorded which). The clonotype was recovered from a human donor who was either an allogeneic HSCT recipient or a stem cell or donor lymphocyte infusion donor (not recorded which). It is not recorded whose cells these are; they may come from a transplant donor. CDR3 residues: CASSPIDRLGYEQYF. The CDR3 nucleotides read TGTGCCAGCAGCCCAATCGACAGGCTTGGCTACGAGCAGTACTTC.